The 24 T cell receptor beta chains below were found in one sample sequenced in a study of blood T cell repertoires in COVID-19. Libraries were prepared by immunoSEQ multiplex PCR; TCRdb keeps only in-frame clonotypes and omits some of them. There are about 270,000 clones in the sample; roughly four fifths occur only once, and roughly 9.4% lies in the top ten. Sequencing was done on a sample of peripheral blood. These receptors were collected from a woman in her 50s who had recovered from COVID-19.

The rearrangement joins TRBV4-3 to TRBJ2-1; 8 nucleotides line up with TRBD1. With V trimmed by 0 bases and J by 4 bases, 11 bases remained unmatched. CDR3 length equals 18 residues. Per germline, CDR1 LGHNA and CDR2 YSLEER. CDR3 nucleotide sequence: TGCGCCAGCAGCCAAGATGAAGGTAGGACAGGGCTGTACAATGAGCAGTTCTTC. This translates into CASSQDEGRTGLYNEQFF.

The chain uses TRBV4-1 and TRBJ2-6; D is ambiguous. CDR3 length: 15 residues. Trimming removed 4 bases at V and 0 bases at J, with 7 bases between. Germline values: CDR1 MGHRA, CDR2 YSYEKL. CDR3 protein: CASSPASSGANVLTF. Written as DNA, the CDR3 is TGCGCCAGCAGCCCCGCCAGCTCTGGGGCCAACGTCCTGACTTTC.

The chain combines TRBV9 with TRBJ1-2; D gene ambiguous. Trimming removed 0 bases from V and 0 bases from J, with 3 bases in between. Germline CDR1 SGDLS, CDR2 YYNGEE. This CDR3 has 13 amino acids. DNA of the CDR3: TGTGCCAGCAGCGTAGATACTAACTATGGCTACACCTTC. It specifies CASSVDTNYGYTF.

The V call is TRBV30, the J call TRBJ1-3; weak D call: TRBD1 (6 bases). Trimming pared 2 bases from V and 1 base from J, leaving 12 bases between. In germline, CDR1 is GTSNPN, CDR2 SVGIG (reference sequence). The CDR3 is 15 residues long. CDR3 protein: CAWSPQGRSGNTIYF. The CDR3 bases are TGTGCCTGGAGTCCACAGGGACGTTCTGGAAACACCATATATTTT.

V usage is TRBV21-1 and J usage is TRBJ2-7; TRBD2 reflects the table's D call only, with no check against the DNA. TRBV21-1 is tagged as a pseudogene. The CDR3 covers 14 residues. The CDR3, as DNA: TGTGCCAGCAGCAATTGTCGGGGAACCTACGAGCAGTACTTC. It is translated as CASSNCRGTYEQYF.

Concerning this clone itself: One end of the junction is discordant with germline, which a read error may explain. The chain links TRBV10-3 to TRBJ2-3; maybe TRBD1 (5 bases). This CDR3 contains 18 residues. Looked up from germline, CDR1 is ENHRY and CDR2 is SYGVKD. CDR3: CAISDPRPGRGLTDTQYF. The DNA of the CDR3 is TGTGCCATCAGTGACCCACGGCCCGGAAGGGGATTAACAGATACACAGTATTTT.

The rearrangement joins TRBV3-1 (or the pseudogene TRBV3-2) to TRBJ2-5; D not certain. With 4 bases removed from V and 1 base from J, the gap between germline ends came to 4 bases. The CDR3 extends over 12 amino acids. CDR1 LGHDT and CDR2 YNNKEL come from the germline V gene (reference sequence). CDR3 bases: TGTGCCAGCAGCCTTATCCAAGAGACCCAGTACTTC. Translation: CASSLIQETQYF.

The rearrangement uses TRBV28 and TRBJ2-1; tentatively, D is TRBD1 (6 bases). The CDR3 is 13 residues long. Trimming removed 3 bases at V and 6 bases at J, with 9 bases between. CDR1 is MDHEN, CDR2 SYDVKM, per germline. The CDR3 nucleotides are TGTGCCAGCAGTTTGGCAGGGGTCAATGAGCAGTTCTTC. Translating gives CASSLAGVNEQFF.

The gene calls are TRBV27 and TRBJ2-5; a possible D gene is TRBD1 (6 bases). This CDR3 spans 15 amino acids. The V end lost 5 bases, the J end lost 4 bases, and 17 bases lay between the germline ends. The germline CDR1 and CDR2 sequences are MNHEY and SMNVEV (reference sequence). In nucleotides, the CDR3 is TGTGCCAGCAGTACCTCGCAGGGGTTCCGAGAGACCCAGTACTTC. It codes for CASSTSQGFRETQYF.

The chain recombines TRBV7-2 with TRBJ1-1; D is ambiguous. Germline-derived CDR1 and CDR2 are SGHTA and FQGNSA. V dropped 0 bases and J dropped 1 base, with 3 bases sitting between them. This CDR3 has 13 amino acids. CDR3 in amino acids: CASSLAQNTEAFF. The CDR3 nucleotides are TGTGCCAGCAGCTTAGCACAGAACACTGAAGCTTTCTTT.

This clone was detected only once. The chain carries TRBV15 and TRBJ1-6, with 8 bases identical to TRBD1. CDR1 and CDR2 (germline): LNHNV, YYDKDF (reference sequence). V shed 0 bases, J shed 8 bases, and the junction held 9 bases outside the gene matches. The CDR3 consists of 17 residues. CDR3 DNA: TGTGCCACCAGCAGAGAGTCAGCAGGGGGCTCGGATTCACCCCTCCACTTT. Protein sequence: CATSRESAGGSDSPLHF.

J is TRBJ2-3 and V is TRBV5-1, with D perhaps TRBD2 (5 bases). The CDR3 runs to 16 residues. Germline CDR1 SGHRS, CDR2 YFSETQ. Trimming took 4 bases from V and 0 from J, leaving 15 bases between them. For the CDR3, the DNA is TGCGCCAGCAGCCTCTTTTTAGCGCCAAGCACAGATACGCAGTATTTT. As protein: CASSLFLAPSTDTQYF.

The chain carries TRBV27 and TRBJ2-1; no clear D. The V end was cut by 6 bases, the J end by 9 bases, with 15 bases between. In germline, CDR1 is MNHEY, CDR2 SMNVEV (reference sequence). The CDR3 runs to 13 residues. The CDR3 spells CASSPQIRFEQFF. In DNA form, the CDR3 reads TGTGCCAGCAGCCCCCAGATTCGATTTGAGCAGTTCTTC.

V and J are TRBV28 and TRBJ2-1; TRBD2 is a possible D gene (5 bases). The germline V and J ends were trimmed by 5 bases and 9 bases, with 23 bases remaining between them. This CDR3 has 16 residues. CDR1 and CDR2 from the germline V gene are MDHEN and SYDVKM. CDR3 residues: CASSIYRTHLSGEQFF. CDR3 DNA sequence: TGTGCCAGCAGTATATACCGGACTCACCTCTCGGGTGAGCAGTTCTTC.

J is TRBJ2-7 and V is TRBV9; a possible D gene is TRBD1 (6 bases). Germline loops: CDR1 SGDLS, CDR2 YYNGEE. CDR3 size: 13 residues. V lost 4 bases, J lost 3 bases, and 11 bases lay in between. CDR3 nucleotide sequence: TGTGCCAGCAGCCCCCGGACAGACTACGAGCAGTACTTC. Translation: CASSPRTDYEQYF.

The gene calls are TRBV18 and TRBJ2-2; weak D call: TRBD1 (6 bases). Germline V CDR1 and CDR2: KGHSH, LQKENI. The CDR3 is 15 amino acids. Trimming cost V 2 bases and J 1 base, with 8 bases left between them. Here the CDR3 DNA reads TGTGCCAGCTCACCAGGGGGACAGAACACCGGGGAGCTGTTTTTT. Translation: CASSPGGQNTGELFF.

This clone was seen a handful of times. The chain uses TRBV30 and TRBJ2-3, with 7 bases that match TRBD2. This CDR3 has 15 amino acids. V trimming: 1 base; J trimming: 3 bases; junction bases outside the gene matches: 7. The germline gives CDR1 GTSNPN, CDR2 SVGIG (reference sequence). The CDR3 region is CAWSGVAGATDTQYF. CDR3 nucleotide sequence: TGTGCCTGGAGTGGGGTTGCGGGAGCGACAGATACGCAGTATTTT.

The chain combines TRBV28 with TRBJ1-1, with TRBD1 matching 8 bases. This CDR3 has 12 residues. The J segment lost 5 bases and the V segment lost 8 bases, leaving 4 bases of the junction unmatched. The germline V gene encodes CDR1 MDHEN and CDR2 SYDVKM. As DNA, the CDR3 is TGTGCCAGCTTCGGACAGGGAACTGAAGCTTTCTTT. It specifies CASFGQGTEAFF. The complete variable domain, with remaining parts taken from reference TRBV28 and TRBJ1-1, reads DVKVTQSSRYLVKRTGEKVFLECVQDMDHENMFWYRQDPGLGLRLIYFSYDVKMKEKGDIPEGYSVSREKKERFSLILESASTNQTSMYLCASFGQGTEAFFGQGTRLTVV.

CDR3 sequence (DNA): TGTGCCAGCAGGTATCAGGGGGGCACTGAAGCTTTCTTT. Encoded protein: CASRYQGGTEAFF. The rearrangement joins TRBV14 to TRBJ1-1; the match to TRBD1 covers 7 bases. The germline V gene has CDR1 SGHDN and CDR2 FVKESK. The ends lost 6 bases at V and 4 bases at J; junction bases unmatched: 5. The CDR3 sequence is 13 residues long.

This clone was seen a handful of times. The chain has TRBV7-2 and TRBJ2-1; 13 positions match TRBD2. The CDR3 spans 16 residues. Germline assignment: CDR1 SGHTA and CDR2 FQGNSA. Trimming at V came to 4 bases and at J to 10 bases, leaving 10 bases not matched to a gene. This CDR3 reads CASSYRELAGGLEQFF. The CDR3 DNA is TGTGCCAGCAGCTATCGGGAACTAGCGGGGGGGCTCGAGCAGTTCTTC.

The chain is built from TRBV29-1 and TRBJ1-2; TRBD1 matches 9 bases. In germline, CDR1 is SQVTM, CDR2 ANQGSEA. The CDR3 has 14 residues. V shed 6 bases, J shed 3 bases, and the junction held 8 bases outside the gene matches. In nucleotides, the CDR3 is TGCAGCGTCACACCACAGGGGGCTGACTATGGCTACACCTTC. It encodes CSVTPQGADYGYTF.

The rearrangement joins TRBV19 to TRBJ2-2; no firm D call. The germline gives CDR1 LNHDA, CDR2 SQIVND (reference sequence). V dropped 3 bases and J dropped 1 base, with 6 bases sitting between them. CDR3 length: 14 amino acids. The CDR3 sequence is CASSINRNTGELFF. For the CDR3, the DNA is TGTGCCAGTAGTATTAACAGGAACACCGGGGAGCTGTTTTTT. Filled out from reference TRBV19 and TRBJ2-2, the complete variable domain reads DGGITQSPKYLFRKEGQNVTLSCEQNLNHDAMYWYRQDPGQGLRLIYYSQIVNDFQKGDIAEGYSVSREKKESFPLTVTSAQKNPTAFYLCASSINRNTGELFFGEGSRLTVL.

J is TRBJ1-2 and V is TRBV15; perhaps TRBD1 as D (5 bases). Trimming removed 6 bases at V and 6 bases at J, with 14 bases between. The germline CDR1 and CDR2 sequences are LNHNV and YYDKDF (reference sequence). This CDR3 is 13 amino acids long. This CDR3 is CATSTVGPDGYTF. DNA for the CDR3: TGTGCCACCAGTACCGTGGGGCCGGATGGCTACACCTTC.

This clone was seen ten or more times. This chain connects TRBV27 to TRBJ2-7, with TRBD2 matching 13 bases. This CDR3 region has 20 residues. With V trimmed by 5 bases and J by 5 bases, 21 bases remained unmatched. Per germline, CDR1 MNHEY and CDR2 SMNVEV (reference sequence). CDR3 loop: CASSITTQHGLAGEVDEQYF. The CDR3 region has the DNA TGTGCCAGCAGTATCACAACTCAACACGGACTAGCGGGGGAAGTCGACGAGCAGTACTTC.